These 14 T cell receptor beta chains were all obtained from the same sample, sequenced in a study of identifying expanded T cells in peripheral blood. The table came from immunoSEQ multiplex PCR; TCRdb's copy has only in-frame clones and leaves some out. This table has 100,000 to 150,000 clones, over 65% appearing once. The specimen was blood. These receptors were obtained from a person aged 18 to 75 in good health.

J is TRBJ2-4 and V is TRBV14, with no clear D. Trimming cost V 5 bases and J 0 bases, with 14 bases left between them. The CDR3 runs to 16 residues. Germline V gene data show CDR1 as SGHDN and CDR2 as FVKESK. Written as DNA, the CDR3 is TGTGCCAGCAGCAAACGTCAAGCGCTAGCCAAAAACATTCAGTACTTC. Amino acid sequence: CASSKRQALAKNIQYF.

The chain uses TRBV13 and TRBJ1-2, with unresolved D. Per the germline V gene, CDR1 is PRHDT and CDR2 is FYEKMQ (reference sequence). The V and J ends lost 8 bases and 8 bases respectively, with 21 bases between them. The CDR3 extends over 14 amino acids. As DNA, the CDR3 is TGTGCCAGCCGACCGAGGGCCTCCATAAGGGGCTACACCTTC. Amino acid sequence: CASRPRASIRGYTF.

The chain links TRBV21-1 to TRBJ2-6; TRBD1 is the table's D call and was not checked against the DNA. TRBV21-1 is a listed pseudogene. CDR3 size: 14 residues. CDR3 amino acids: CASIRTGGANVLTF. The CDR3 coding sequence is TGTGCCAGCATCAGGACAGGTGGGGCCAACGTCCTGACTTTC.

In its sample, this clone was seen once. The chain recombines TRBV6-6 with TRBJ1-1, with D unclear. The germline V gene encodes CDR1 MNHNY and CDR2 SVGAGI (reference sequence). CDR3 length: 14 residues. Trimming took off 7 bases at V and 11 bases at J, with 23 bases between the two ends. Written as DNA, the CDR3 is TGTGCCAGCACCCTTGGTCCGGGAAACATTGGGGCTTTCTTT. It specifies CASTLGPGNIGAFF.

V is TRBV30 and J is TRBJ2-7; 8 bases align to TRBD2. The CDR3 runs to 15 residues. Germline CDR1 reads GTSNPN; CDR2 reads SVGIG (reference sequence). V trimming: 4 bases; J trimming: 0 bases; junction bases outside the gene matches: 8. CDR3 DNA: TGTGCCTGGATGGTCGGAGCGGGGGCCTCCTACGAGCAGTACTTC. Its protein is CAWMVGAGASYEQYF.

This clone was seen just once. The rearrangement uses TRBV27 and TRBJ1-1, with D hard to call. The germline V and J ends were trimmed by 0 bases and 2 bases, with 4 bases remaining between them. The CDR3 extends over 13 amino acids. Germline V gives CDR1 MNHEY, CDR2 SMNVEV (reference sequence). The CDR3 protein is CASSLSANTEAFF. In DNA form, the CDR3 reads TGTGCCAGCAGTTTATCTGCCAACACTGAAGCTTTCTTT.

The chain has TRBV11-2 and TRBJ1-1; D is undetermined. In germline, CDR1 is SGHAT, CDR2 FQNNGV. The CDR3 extends over 14 amino acids. V lost 7 bases to trimming and J lost 7 bases, with 19 bases between them. The DNA for the CDR3 is TGTGCCAGCACCCCCGGCGGGCACCAGGATGAAGCTTTCTTT. The encoded protein is CASTPGGHQDEAFF.

The J gene is TRBJ1-2, the V gene TRBV4-3, with 8 bases matching TRBD1. This CDR3 has 16 residues. The V and J ends lost 1 base and 7 bases, in that order; junction bases with no gene match: 11. Germline V gene sequence: CDR1 LGHNA, CDR2 YSLEER. As DNA, the CDR3 is TGCGCCAGCAGCCAAGTCGAGAGACAGGGGAAGAGTGGCTACACCTTC. Translating gives CASSQVERQGKSGYTF.

This rearrangement joins TRBV10-3 to TRBJ2-7; a possible D gene is TRBD2 (5 bases). The CDR3 is made up of 13 amino acids. The ends were cut back, 3 bases at V and 5 bases at J, with 11 bases in the middle. Germline V lookup: CDR1 ENHRY, CDR2 SYGVKD. The CDR3 nucleotides are TGTGCCATCAGTGAACGGGGTAGGAACGAGCAGTACTTC. Encoded protein: CAISERGRNEQYF.

The V call is TRBV2, the J call TRBJ2-7; D remains unclear. Germline loops: CDR1 SNHLY, CDR2 FYNNEI. The CDR3 has 12 amino acids. V lost 6 bases and J lost 3, with 9 bases in between. This CDR3 is CASRSEIYEQYF. CDR3 DNA sequence: TGTGCCAGCAGATCAGAAATCTACGAGCAGTACTTC.

V gene TRBV25-1 combines with J gene TRBJ1-1; D gene uncertain. V dropped 5 bases and J dropped 3 bases, with 16 bases sitting between them. Germline CDR1 reads MGHDK; CDR2 reads SYGVNS. The CDR3 runs 15 residues. CDR3: CASSPPARSDTEAFF. In DNA, the CDR3 is TGTGCCAGCAGTCCCCCGGCAAGGTCGGACACTGAAGCTTTCTTT.

DNA of the CDR3: TGTGCCAGCTCACCCGGCGGAGAGACACAAGAGACCCAGTACTTC. It translates to CASSPGGETQETQYF. This chain connects TRBV18 to TRBJ2-5; D is undetermined. The V gene's germline CDR1 is KGHSH and CDR2 LQKENI. The CDR3 contains 15 residues. Deletions cut 3 bases from V and 2 bases from J, with 13 bases between.

Notes on this clone: The junction differs from germline at one of its ends, possibly a read error. The chain combines TRBV14 with TRBJ2-7; no clear D gene. This CDR3 comprises 13 residues. Germline-derived CDR1 and CDR2 are SGHDN and FVKESK. DNA for the CDR3: TGTGCCAGCAGCCAAGGGGTCTGGCGGTCCGCGGACTTC. This encodes CASSQGVWRSADF.

This chain links TRBV5-1 with TRBJ2-7; 7 bases fit TRBD2. V lost 4 bases, J lost 2 bases, and 9 bases stayed unmatched. Germline V gives CDR1 SGHRS, CDR2 YFSETQ. The CDR3 runs 15 residues. The CDR3 loop is CASSPAPGLTYEQYF. The CDR3 coding sequence is TGCGCCAGCAGCCCGGCGCCGGGACTAACCTACGAGCAGTACTTC.